This T cell receptor (beta chain) was observed in a study of T-cell memory formation after mild COVID-19. Study-wide background: TCR clusters were mostly confined to one donor each.

Study-level findings and limits: CD4/CD8 balance characterized clones contracting day 15 to 85, and CD4+ skew characterized later expanders. Most CD4+ clones that shrank were in CM and EM, while CD8+ ones turned up in EMRA.

This clonotype appeared a few times. What it binds is not known. This CDR3 comprises 15 residues. J lost 1 base, V lost 1 base, and 0 bases had no gene match. Germline loops: CDR1 DFQATT, CDR2 SNEGSKA (reference sequence). The 5'RACE method, run with constant-segment primers, produced TCR alpha and TCR beta cDNA libraries (carrying sample barcodes and UMIs). Via MiXCR, TCRdb re-called the 5' RACE reads, giving one row per CDR3 protein. The data show more than 350,000 distinct CDR3 sequences, roughly 21% seen once. The chain recombines TRBV20-1 with TRBJ1-6, with 8 bases identical to TRBD1. Sequencing input: PBMCs or a T cell subset sorted from them (not recorded which). The clonotype comes from an adult woman who had mild COVID-19 (a few samples of this study predate the infection). Cell type and time point are not known. Written as DNA, the CDR3 is TGCAGTGCTAGAGGACAGGGGTCCTATAATTCACCCCTCCACTTT. As protein: CSARGQGSYNSPLHF.